Below are 23 T cell receptor beta chains sequenced from a single sample in a study of cytomegalovirus exposure and HLA in healthy donors (dated by TCRdb to the late 2010s). Preparation of the library involved the immunoSEQ multiplex PCR assay. TCRdb retrieved this table from immuneACCESS and kept in-frame rearrangements only. Not all clones are present; in checked studies, unresolved V genes account for under half, and no reason is known for the remainder. The sample yields approximately 140,000 clones; almost 85% were counted once. The ten biggest clones cover approximately 1.5% of the sample. The sequencing input was PBMCs. Receptors originate from a woman in her twenties or thirties in good health and CMV-seronegative.

This rearrangement joins TRBV6-1 to TRBJ1-5; a possible D gene is TRBD1 (5 bases). The CDR3 is 14 residues long. CDR1 and CDR2 (germline): MNHNS, SASEGT. V was cut by 6 bases and J by 6 bases, with 15 bases left in between. The CDR3 region has the DNA TGTGCCAGCAGCGCTCTAAGGGGAAGTCAGCCCCAGCATTTT. This translates into CASSALRGSQPQHF.

The chain employs TRBV18 and TRBJ2-2; TRBD2 aligns across 7 bases. The CDR3 length is 14 residues. Trimming at V came to 5 bases and at J to 5 bases, leaving 5 bases not matched to a gene. CDR1 and CDR2 (germline): KGHSH, LQKENI. CDR3 DNA: TGTGCCAGCTCAACCGGGAGGAGGACCGGGGAGCTGTTTTTT. It specifies CASSTGRRTGELFF. Using reference TRBV18 and TRBJ2-2 for the parts outside the CDR3, the full variable domain is NAGVMQNPRHLVRRRGQEARLRCSPMKGHSHVYWYRQLPEEGLKFMVYLQKENIIDESGMPKERFSAEFPKEGPSILRIQQVVRGDSAAYFCASSTGRRTGELFFGEGSRLTVL.

V is TRBV28 and J is TRBJ1-5, with D hard to call. The V end was cut by 8 bases, the J end by 0 bases, with 14 bases between. CDR1 is MDHEN, CDR2 SYDVKM, per germline. CDR3 size: 15 residues. The CDR3 nucleotides read TGTGCCAGCCGGAGGTTTGACTCTAGCAATCAGCCCCAGCATTTT. Residues: CASRRFDSSNQPQHF.

This clone was found once. The rearrangement uses TRBV30 and TRBJ1-2, with a weak D call TRBD1 (5 bases). Germline V gene data show CDR1 as GTSNPN and CDR2 as SVGIG (reference sequence). There are 13 residues in the CDR3. Trimming removed 4 bases at V and 6 bases at J, with 15 bases between. CDR3 DNA sequence: TGTGCCTGGAATTTTGCAGGGCTGGATGGCTACACCTTC. It is translated as CAWNFAGLDGYTF.

V and J are TRBV5-1 and TRBJ2-1, with TRBD2 matching over 8 bases. This CDR3 has 15 amino acids. The germline CDR1 and CDR2 sequences are SGHRS and YFSETQ. Unmatched junction bases numbered 3, after V lost 0 bases and J lost 4 bases. In DNA form, the CDR3 reads TGCGCCAGCAGCTTGGACGGGGGGGGTTACAATGAGCAGTTCTTC. It yields the protein CASSLDGGGYNEQFF.

The chain combines TRBV5-1 with TRBJ2-7; tentatively, D is TRBD1 (6 bases). The CDR3 runs to 13 residues. CDR1 is SGHRS, CDR2 YFSETQ, per germline. Trimming took 7 bases from V and 7 from J, leaving 18 bases between them. CDR3 loop: CASRMLGAEEQYF. CDR3 bases: TGCGCCAGCCGCATGCTGGGGGCGGAAGAGCAGTACTTC.

The genes are TRBV19 and TRBJ2-7, with 7 nucleotides matching TRBD1. V trimming: 1 base; J trimming: 3 bases; junction bases outside the gene matches: 3. The length of the CDR3 is 14 residues. Germline CDR1 is LNHDA and CDR2 is SQIVND (reference sequence). CDR3 loop: CASSIGGGRYEQYF. The CDR3 nucleotides are TGTGCCAGTAGTATAGGAGGGGGCCGCTACGAGCAGTACTTC.

The rearrangement joins TRBV6-6 to TRBJ1-3, with no clear D. The CDR3 contains 14 residues. The V and J ends lost 8 bases and 0 bases respectively, with 11 bases between them. The germline CDR1 and CDR2 sequences are MNHNY and SVGAGI (reference sequence). CDR3 sequence (DNA): TGTGCCAGCTCCGCTTCGAGCTCTGGAAACACCATATATTTT. Encoded protein: CASSASSSGNTIYF.

The rearrangement links TRBV4-1 to TRBJ2-1; TRBD2 aligns across 12 bases. CDR1 is MGHRA, CDR2 YSYEKL, per germline. The CDR3 is made up of 16 amino acids. Trimming at V came to 1 base and at J to 7 bases, leaving 5 bases not matched to a gene. In nucleotides, the CDR3 is TGCGCCAGCAGCCAAGCACTAGCGGGGGGTAGGAATGAGCAGTTCTTC. This translates into CASSQALAGGRNEQFF.

The gene calls are TRBV5-5 and TRBJ2-6; 8 positions agree with TRBD1. There are 20 residues in the CDR3. V lost 0 bases, J lost 2 bases, and 13 bases stayed unmatched. Germline CDR1 and CDR2: SGHKS and YYEKEE (reference sequence). The CDR3 DNA is TGTGCCAGCAGCTTGGGGTTCCGACAGGGGATATTTACTGGGGCCAACGTCCTGACTTTC. This translates into CASSLGFRQGIFTGANVLTF. The entire variable domain, with the rest obtained from reference TRBV5-5 and TRBJ2-6, is as follows: DAGVTQSPTHLIKTRGQQVTLRCSPISGHKSVSWYQQVLGQGPQFIFQYYEKEERGRGNFPDRFSARQFPNYSSELNVNALLLGDSALYLCASSLGFRQGIFTGANVLTFGAGSRLTVL.

J is TRBJ2-6 and V is TRBV12-5; 8 bases line up with TRBD1. CDR3 length: 14 amino acids. The trim removed 6 bases at V and 2 bases at J, leaving 0 bases unmatched. The germline V gene has CDR1 LGHNT and CDR2 FRNRAP. CDR3 DNA sequence: TGTGCTAGTGGGGACAGGGCTGGGGCCAACGTCCTGACTTTC. As protein: CASGDRAGANVLTF. Supplemented by reference TRBV12-5 and TRBJ2-6, the full variable domain reads DARVTQTPRHKVTEMGQEVTMRCQPILGHNTVFWYRQTMMQGLELLAYFRNRAPLDDSGMPKDRFSAEMPDATLATLKIQPSEPRDSAVYFCASGDRAGANVLTFGAGSRLTVL.

A few counts support this clone. This rearrangement joins TRBV7-6 to TRBJ1-2; D uncertain. CDR3 length: 14 residues. Germline loops: CDR1 SGHVS, CDR2 FNYEAQ. The V end lost 1 base, the J end lost 5 bases, and 11 bases lay between the germline ends. In nucleotides, the CDR3 is TGTGCCAGCAGCTTAGGCCCGGGGAGGTATGGCTACACCTTC. Translation gives CASSLGPGRYGYTF.

V and J are TRBV5-8 and TRBJ1-5; a possible D gene is TRBD1 (5 bases). CDR1 and CDR2 from the germline V gene are SGHTS and YDEGEE. The V end lost 0 bases, the J end lost 5 bases, and 9 bases lay between the germline ends. The CDR3 has 14 residues. The CDR3 coding sequence is TGTGCCAGCAGCTTGGGGGGGGTCCATCAGCCCCAGCATTTT. Translation gives CASSLGGVHQPQHF.

The V and J genes are TRBV12-5 and TRBJ1-5, with TRBD1 matching over 8 bases. Germline assignment: CDR1 LGHNT and CDR2 FRNRAP. The CDR3 sequence is 13 residues long. V shed 8 bases, J shed 7 bases, and the junction held 7 bases outside the gene matches. The CDR3 DNA sequence: TGTGCTAGTACCGGGACAGGCTTACAGCCCCAGCATTTT. Its translation: CASTGTGLQPQHF.

The chain links TRBV29-1 to TRBJ1-4; possible D gene TRBD1, 5 bases. The V gene's germline CDR1 is SQVTM and CDR2 ANQGSEA. This CDR3 spans 13 amino acids. Between the trimmed V and J ends, which lost 7 bases and 7 bases, there was a span of 16 bases. CDR3 sequence (DNA): TGCAGCGGTGGGCGGGGGTTCGGTGAAAAACTGTTTTTT. This gives the protein CSGGRGFGEKLFF.

The chain combines TRBV6-1 with TRBJ2-3; D is possibly TRBD1 (5 bases). The CDR3 spans 14 residues. The V gene's germline CDR1 is MNHNS and CDR2 SASEGT. The V and J ends lost 4 bases and 4 bases respectively, with 12 bases between them. As DNA, the CDR3 is TGTGCCAGCAGTGGAGGCAGGGTCGCAGATACGCAGTATTTT. This gives the protein CASSGGRVADTQYF.

The rearrangement joins TRBV4-1 to TRBJ1-1; D is possibly TRBD1 (6 bases). The CDR3 consists of 13 residues. The V gene's germline CDR1 is MGHRA and CDR2 YSYEKL. Trimming removed 2 bases at V and 6 bases at J, with 10 bases between. CDR3 DNA: TGCGCCAGCAGCCAAACAGGGAAAGCTGAAGCTTTCTTT. This gives the protein CASSQTGKAEAFF.

The chain recombines TRBV2 with TRBJ2-5, with 13 bases that match TRBD2. Germline values: CDR1 SNHLY, CDR2 FYNNEI. Germline trimming cut 5 bases from V and 5 bases from J; bases unmatched to any gene: 11. There are 17 residues in the CDR3. The CDR3 is CASSTGTSGTYGETQYF. The CDR3 DNA reads as TGTGCCAGCAGTACCGGGACTAGCGGGACCTATGGGGAGACCCAGTACTTC. Based on the CDR3 plus reference TRBV2 and TRBJ2-5, the full variable domain is EPEVTQTPSHQVTQMGQEVILRCVPISNHLYFYWYRQILGQKVEFLVSFYNNEISEKSEIFDDQFSVERPDGSNFTLKIRSTKLEDSAMYFCASSTGTSGTYGETQYFGPGTRLLVL.

The chain uses TRBV6-5 and TRBJ1-5; the match to TRBD1 covers 9 bases. The CDR3 is 14 amino acids. The junction had 9 bases not matched to a gene; V was cut back by 8 bases and J by 7 bases. The V gene's germline CDR1 is MNHEY and CDR2 SVGAGI. The CDR3 bases are TGTGCCAGCTCCCCCGGGACAGGGAACCAGCCCCAGCATTTT. Translation gives CASSPGTGNQPQHF.

The V gene is TRBV10-3, the J gene TRBJ2-7; 8 bases fit TRBD1. The CDR3 has 17 residues. Trimming cost V 4 bases and J 4 bases; bases outside gene matches: 15. Germline CDR1 and CDR2: ENHRY and SYGVKD. This chain's CDR3 is CAISVGDIKQGVYEQYF. The CDR3 nucleotides are TGTGCCATCAGTGTTGGAGACATAAAACAGGGGGTATACGAGCAGTACTTC.

CDR3 region: CASSLWGGINEKLFF. DNA of the CDR3: TGTGCCAGCAGCTTATGGGGAGGGATAAATGAAAAACTGTTTTTT. The V gene is TRBV7-8, the J gene TRBJ1-4; no clear D gene. Germline assignment: CDR1 SGHVS and CDR2 FQNEAQ. The CDR3 spans 15 residues. V was pared by 2 bases and J by 5 bases, with 12 bases between.

The chain uses TRBV6-1 and TRBJ1-4, with D possibly TRBD1 on 6 matching bases. The CDR3 totals 14 residues. V was trimmed by 4 bases and J by 5 bases, leaving 11 bases between them. Germline CDR1 MNHNS, CDR2 SASEGT. DNA of the CDR3: TGTGCCAGCAGTGGCGGACAGAAAAATGAAAAACTGTTTTTT. This codes for CASSGGQKNEKLFF.

The V and J genes are TRBV19 and TRBJ1-1, with D possibly TRBD1 on 5 matching bases. CDR1 and CDR2 from the germline V gene are LNHDA and SQIVND (reference sequence). The CDR3 consists of 15 residues. V lost 3 bases to trimming and J lost 3 bases, with 14 bases between them. CDR3 region: CASSMYVTVDTEAFF. The DNA for the CDR3 is TGTGCCAGTAGTATGTACGTGACAGTTGACACTGAAGCTTTCTTT.